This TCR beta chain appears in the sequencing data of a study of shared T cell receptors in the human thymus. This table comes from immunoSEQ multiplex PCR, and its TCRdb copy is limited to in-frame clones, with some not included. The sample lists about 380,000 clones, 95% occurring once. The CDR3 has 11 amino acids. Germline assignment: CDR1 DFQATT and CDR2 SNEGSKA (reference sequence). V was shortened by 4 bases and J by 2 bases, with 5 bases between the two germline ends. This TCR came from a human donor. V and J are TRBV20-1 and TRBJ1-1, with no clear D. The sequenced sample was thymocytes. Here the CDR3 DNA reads TGCAGTGCTACAGGAAACACTGAAGCTTTCTTT. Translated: CSATGNTEAFF.